This TCR beta chain came from a study of post-analysis software for immune sequencing data. Whole-study context: The study covered relapsing-remitting, secondary progressive and progressive-relapsing courses of multiple sclerosis. General study findings and limits: Multiple sclerosis patients had significantly lower normalized Chao1 diversity than controls. TRBV segments more frequent in patients than in controls numbered roughly 5 and included TRBV5-6, TRBV5-1 and TRBV20-1.

Libraries were made from TCR beta cDNA, and they carried unique molecular identifiers. MiXCR, applied by TCRdb to the PCR reads, yields one record per CDR3 protein. Of under 650,000 distinct CDR3 sequences in the sample, around 40% were seen once. This clonotype appeared a few times. The antigen is not known. V dropped 6 bases and J dropped 1 base, with 12 bases sitting between them. The CDR3 is made up of 14 amino acids. Germline CDR1 MNHNY, CDR2 SVGAGI (reference sequence). The sample taken for sequencing was blood. The chain is built from TRBV6-6 and TRBJ2-5; possibly TRBD1 for D (6 bases). The sequence derives from a girl aged 5-17 years with multiple sclerosis. The CDR3 nucleotides read TGTGCCAGCAGCACCGGGACACTCCAAGAGACCCAGTACTTC. Amino acid sequence: CASSTGTLQETQYF.